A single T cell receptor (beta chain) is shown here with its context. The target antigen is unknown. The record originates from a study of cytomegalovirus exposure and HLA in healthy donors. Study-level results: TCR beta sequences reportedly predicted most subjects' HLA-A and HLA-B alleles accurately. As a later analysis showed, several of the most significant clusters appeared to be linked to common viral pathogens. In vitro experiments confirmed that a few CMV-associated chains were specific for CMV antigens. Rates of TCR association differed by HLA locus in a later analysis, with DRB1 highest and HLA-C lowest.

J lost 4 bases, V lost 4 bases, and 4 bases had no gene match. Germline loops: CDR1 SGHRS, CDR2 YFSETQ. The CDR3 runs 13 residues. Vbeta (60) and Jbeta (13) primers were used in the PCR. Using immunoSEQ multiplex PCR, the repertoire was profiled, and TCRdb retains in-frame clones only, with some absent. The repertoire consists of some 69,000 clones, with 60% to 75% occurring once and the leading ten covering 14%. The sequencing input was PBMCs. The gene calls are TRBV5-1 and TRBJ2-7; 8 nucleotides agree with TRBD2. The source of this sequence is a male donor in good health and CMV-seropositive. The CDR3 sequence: CASSPGLVYEQYF. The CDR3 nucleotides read TGCGCCAGCAGCCCGGGACTAGTTTACGAGCAGTACTTC.